The rows below give T cell receptor beta chains drawn from one sample of a study of cytomegalovirus exposure and HLA in healthy donors. Clones were sequenced by immunoSEQ multiplex PCR, and TCRdb holds only the in-frame ones, with some missing. The sample records about 170,000 clones, 80% to 90% being singletons. Material: PBMCs. These receptors all stem from a man aged 25-40 years in good health and CMV-seropositive. The CDR3 runs from the conserved cysteine through the conserved F or W. Fields, in order: clone size, D gene, J gene, V gene, CDR3 DNA, CDR3 protein. A D gene is named only where the DNA matches it firmly. Size is omitted from some rows. Given values are once, few, many or a class for expanded clones.

clone_size: -
d_call: -
j_call: TRBJ1-5
v_call: TRBV6-1
cdr3_nt: TGTGCCAGCAGTGAATTGGGGGGAAGCAATCAGCCCCAGCATTTT
cdr3_aa: CASSELGGSNQPQHF

clone_size: -
d_call: -
j_call: TRBJ1-1
v_call: TRBV27
cdr3_nt: TGTGCCAGCAGTTTCGATCTAAGAGGGACTGAAGCTTTCTTT
cdr3_aa: CASSFDLRGTEAFF

clone_size: -
d_call: TRBD2
j_call: TRBJ2-3
v_call: TRBV9
cdr3_nt: TGTGCCAGCAGCCCAAGACTAGCGGGCTACACAGATACGCAGTATTTT
cdr3_aa: CASSPRLAGYTDTQYF

clone_size: -
d_call: -
j_call: TRBJ1-2
v_call: TRBV11-2
cdr3_nt: TGTGCCAGCAGCTCGTACGGTAGTGGCTATGGCTACACCTTC
cdr3_aa: CASSSYGSGYGYTF

clone_size: -
d_call: -
j_call: TRBJ1-3
v_call: TRBV2
cdr3_nt: TGTGCCAGCAATAGACAGTACCGCTCTGGAAACACCATATATTTT
cdr3_aa: CASNRQYRSGNTIYF

clone_size: -
d_call: -
j_call: TRBJ2-5
v_call: TRBV7-3
cdr3_nt: TGTGCCAGCAGCTTAACAGGGTCCGGAGGGCAAGAGACCCAGTACTTC
cdr3_aa: CASSLTGSGGQETQYF

clone_size: -
d_call: TRBD2
j_call: TRBJ2-1
v_call: TRBV7-9
cdr3_nt: TGTGCCAGCATCCCTAGACTAGCGGGAGACGATGAGCAGTTCTTC
cdr3_aa: CASIPRLAGDDEQFF

clone_size: -
d_call: -
j_call: TRBJ2-7
v_call: TRBV10-3
cdr3_nt: TGTGCCATCAGTGAACCGGGGCAGGGGTCGCGCGAGCAGTACTTC
cdr3_aa: CAISEPGQGSREQYF

clone_size: -
d_call: -
j_call: TRBJ2-3
v_call: TRBV9
cdr3_nt: TGTGCCAGCAGCGATACTGATTCTAGCACAGATACGCAGTATTTT
cdr3_aa: CASSDTDSSTDTQYF

clone_size: -
d_call: TRBD2
j_call: TRBJ2-2
v_call: TRBV4-1
cdr3_nt: TGCGCCAGCAGCCAAGGGGAGATGAGGGAGGGAAACACCGGGGAGCTGTTTTTT
cdr3_aa: CASSQGEMREGNTGELFF

clone_size: -
d_call: -
j_call: TRBJ2-3
v_call: TRBV4-1
cdr3_nt: TGCGCCAGCAGCCAAGAACTTCTTACCTCAGATACGCAGTATTTT
cdr3_aa: CASSQELLTSDTQYF

clone_size: -
d_call: TRBD2
j_call: TRBJ2-3
v_call: TRBV2
cdr3_nt: TGTGCCAGCAGTGGCCCTAGCGGGGGCACAGATACGCAGTATTTT
cdr3_aa: CASSGPSGGTDTQYF

clone_size: once
d_call: TRBD2
j_call: TRBJ2-1
v_call: TRBV11-3
cdr3_nt: TGTGCCAGCAGCTTAGATCGACTAGCGGGACCGCAGTTCTTC
cdr3_aa: CASSLDRLAGPQFF

clone_size: -
d_call: -
j_call: TRBJ1-5
v_call: TRBV28
cdr3_nt: TGTGCCAGCACCATCCGGACGCGGGGGGGGCCCCAGCATTTT
cdr3_aa: CASTIRTRGGPQHF

clone_size: -
d_call: TRBD2
j_call: TRBJ2-3
v_call: TRBV6-6
cdr3_nt: TGTGCCAGCAGTTACTCGCCGGGAGGAGATACGCAGTATTTT
cdr3_aa: CASSYSPGGDTQYF

clone_size: -
d_call: -
j_call: TRBJ2-5
v_call: TRBV5-1
cdr3_nt: TGCGCCAGCAGCTTGGAGAGTTCGAAAGAGACCCAGTACTTC
cdr3_aa: CASSLESSKETQYF

clone_size: -
d_call: -
j_call: TRBJ2-1
v_call: TRBV15
cdr3_nt: TGTGCCACCAGCAGAGATAGGAGGGGTGGCTACAATGAGCAGTTCTTC
cdr3_aa: CATSRDRRGGYNEQFF

clone_size: few
d_call: TRBD1
j_call: TRBJ1-1
v_call: TRBV5-4
cdr3_nt: TGTGCCAGCAGAACCGGGACAGACTACATGAACACTGAAGCTTTCTTT
cdr3_aa: CASRTGTDYMNTEAFF

clone_size: few
d_call: -
j_call: TRBJ1-1
v_call: TRBV19
cdr3_nt: TGTGCCAGTATCTCAAGGACAGCGAACACTGAAGCTTTCTTT
cdr3_aa: CASISRTANTEAFF

clone_size: -
d_call: TRBD1
j_call: TRBJ2-3
v_call: TRBV7-9
cdr3_nt: TGTGCCAGCACCGGACAGGGGAGGACAGATACGCAGTATTTT
cdr3_aa: CASTGQGRTDTQYF

clone_size: many
d_call: -
j_call: TRBJ1-2
v_call: TRBV7-2
cdr3_nt: TGTGCCAGCAGCCCAGACCGACGGGTCGAGGGCTACACCTTC
cdr3_aa: CASSPDRRVEGYTF

clone_size: -
d_call: -
j_call: TRBJ1-1
v_call: TRBV7-9
cdr3_nt: TGTGCCAGCAGCTTAAGCTTAGGGGTTACTGAAGCTTTCTTT
cdr3_aa: CASSLSLGVTEAFF

clone_size: -
d_call: -
j_call: TRBJ2-1
v_call: TRBV2
cdr3_nt: TGTGCCAGCAGTGAAGCGGGAGCCCACAATGAGCAGTTCTTC
cdr3_aa: CASSEAGAHNEQFF

clone_size: once
d_call: -
j_call: TRBJ2-2
v_call: TRBV9
cdr3_nt: TGTGCCAGCAGCGCCGCGGGGAGGACCGGGGAGCTGTTTTTT
cdr3_aa: CASSAAGRTGELFF

clone_size: -
d_call: TRBD2
j_call: TRBJ2-1
v_call: TRBV27
cdr3_nt: TGTGCCAGCAGTCCCCGGTTAGCGGGAGTCGATGAGCAGTTCTTC
cdr3_aa: CASSPRLAGVDEQFF

clone_size: -
d_call: TRBD1
j_call: TRBJ1-1
v_call: TRBV7-2
cdr3_nt: TGTGCCAGCAGCCACGCGGGACAGACGAACACTGAAGCTTTCTTT
cdr3_aa: CASSHAGQTNTEAFF

clone_size: -
d_call: TRBD2
j_call: TRBJ2-1
v_call: TRBV7-2
cdr3_nt: TGTGCCAGCAGCTTCCTGCTAGCGGCAAATGGGCAGTTCTTC
cdr3_aa: CASSFLLAANGQFF

clone_size: -
d_call: TRBD2
j_call: TRBJ2-3
v_call: TRBV4-2
cdr3_nt: TGTGCCAGCAGCCAAGATTTGGGTAGCGGGACCGATACGCAGTATTTT
cdr3_aa: CASSQDLGSGTDTQYF

clone_size: once
d_call: -
j_call: TRBJ2-7
v_call: TRBV11-2
cdr3_nt: TGTGCCAGCAGCCTAGAGGAGGGGGCCGAGCAGTACTTC
cdr3_aa: CASSLEEGAEQYF

clone_size: -
d_call: -
j_call: TRBJ2-6
v_call: TRBV6-4
cdr3_nt: TGTGCCAGCAGTGAGGAGAGCTCTGGGGCCAACGTCCTGACTTTC
cdr3_aa: CASSEESSGANVLTF

clone_size: -
d_call: -
j_call: TRBJ1-1
v_call: TRBV2
cdr3_nt: TGTGCCAGCAGTGAGGGGCAGGGGCAAGCTTTCTTT
cdr3_aa: CASSEGQGQAFF

clone_size: -
d_call: -
j_call: TRBJ2-5
v_call: TRBV7-6
cdr3_nt: TGTGCCAGCAGCTTAAGATTGCGGGAGAGGGGGGAGACCCAGTACTTC
cdr3_aa: CASSLRLRERGETQYF

clone_size: -
d_call: TRBD2
j_call: TRBJ2-5
v_call: TRBV2
cdr3_nt: TGTGCCAGCAGTGAACAAGGGACTAGCGAAGAGACCCAGTACTTC
cdr3_aa: CASSEQGTSEETQYF

clone_size: -
d_call: -
j_call: TRBJ2-5
v_call: TRBV18
cdr3_nt: TGTGCCAGCTCACGTACCTACGGGAGCCAAGAGACCCAGTACTTC
cdr3_aa: CASSRTYGSQETQYF

clone_size: -
d_call: -
j_call: TRBJ2-4
v_call: TRBV7-9
cdr3_nt: TGTTCCAGCAGCTTAAATCCGCAGGGCTTGGAAAACATTCAGTACTTC
cdr3_aa: CSSSLNPQGLENIQYF

clone_size: -
d_call: -
j_call: TRBJ2-1
v_call: TRBV6-1
cdr3_nt: TGTGCCAGCAGTGAAAGCTGGAGTGAGCAGTTCTTC
cdr3_aa: CASSESWSEQFF

clone_size: -
d_call: -
j_call: TRBJ2-6
v_call: TRBV7-3
cdr3_nt: TGTGCCAGCAGCCTCAGGGGCTCTTCAACCTCTGGGGCCAACGTCCTGACTTTC
cdr3_aa: CASSLRGSSTSGANVLTF

clone_size: -
d_call: -
j_call: TRBJ1-1
v_call: TRBV19
cdr3_nt: TGTGCCAGTAGGCAAGAAACAGGGAACACTGAAGCTTTCTTT
cdr3_aa: CASRQETGNTEAFF

clone_size: -
d_call: -
j_call: TRBJ1-6
v_call: TRBV6-5
cdr3_nt: TGTGCCAGCAAAAGGGACTCGATATCCATTTCACCCCTCCACTTT
cdr3_aa: CASKRDSISISPLHF

clone_size: -
d_call: -
j_call: TRBJ1-2
v_call: TRBV6-1
cdr3_nt: TGTGCCAGCAGTGACCGGGGATTCTATGGCTACACCTTC
cdr3_aa: CASSDRGFYGYTF

clone_size: -
d_call: TRBD1
j_call: TRBJ1-4
v_call: TRBV29-1
cdr3_nt: TGCAGCGTTGAATTCGGGGGACAGGGGGTTGAGGAACTGTTTTTT
cdr3_aa: CSVEFGGQGVEELFF

clone_size: -
d_call: TRBD1
j_call: TRBJ1-5
v_call: TRBV2
cdr3_nt: TGTGCCAGCAGTGCACGGGACAGAAATCAGCCCCAGCATTTT
cdr3_aa: CASSARDRNQPQHF

clone_size: -
d_call: TRBD1
j_call: TRBJ2-3
v_call: TRBV6-4
cdr3_nt: TGTGCCAGCAGTGAGGGACAGGGGGCGATGGATACGCAGTATTTT
cdr3_aa: CASSEGQGAMDTQYF

clone_size: -
d_call: -
j_call: TRBJ2-1
v_call: TRBV7-9
cdr3_nt: TGTGCCAGCAGCTTGGGGACTGGGGCAGCATACCGGAATGAGCAGTTCTTC
cdr3_aa: CASSLGTGAAYRNEQFF

clone_size: -
d_call: TRBD2
j_call: TRBJ2-7
v_call: TRBV6-1
cdr3_nt: TGTGCCAGCAGTGCTCCCCGGGACTACTCCTACGAGCAGTACTTC
cdr3_aa: CASSAPRDYSYEQYF

clone_size: -
d_call: TRBD1
j_call: TRBJ1-1
v_call: TRBV19
cdr3_nt: TGTGCCACCTCCGGGACAGGGTCCCTTTTGAACCCTGAAGCTTTCTTT
cdr3_aa: CATSGTGSLLNPEAFF

clone_size: -
d_call: TRBD2
j_call: TRBJ2-1
v_call: TRBV27
cdr3_nt: TGTGCCAGCAGTTTATGGACTAGCTCCTACAATGAGCAGTTCTTC
cdr3_aa: CASSLWTSSYNEQFF

clone_size: -
d_call: TRBD2
j_call: TRBJ2-2
v_call: TRBV27
cdr3_nt: TGTGCCAGCAGTTCCGGACTAGCGGGGACCGGGGAGCTGTTTTTT
cdr3_aa: CASSSGLAGTGELFF

clone_size: -
d_call: -
j_call: TRBJ1-4
v_call: TRBV2
cdr3_nt: TGTGCCAGCAAATCCGGTTCAGGGACTAATGAAAAACTGTTTTTT
cdr3_aa: CASKSGSGTNEKLFF

clone_size: -
d_call: TRBD2
j_call: TRBJ2-7
v_call: TRBV7-9
cdr3_nt: TGTGCCAGCAGCTCGCCTGTAGCGGGTAAAAGCTCCTACGAGCAGTACTTC
cdr3_aa: CASSSPVAGKSSYEQYF

clone_size: -
d_call: -
j_call: TRBJ2-7
v_call: TRBV11-3
cdr3_nt: TGTGCCAGCGGAGAGGACGGGATCGCCTACGAGCAGTACTTC
cdr3_aa: CASGEDGIAYEQYF

clone_size: -
d_call: -
j_call: TRBJ1-2
v_call: TRBV6-5
cdr3_nt: TGTGCCAGCAGCTGGAGGGTAGGGACTCGTGGCTACACCTTC
cdr3_aa: CASSWRVGTRGYTF